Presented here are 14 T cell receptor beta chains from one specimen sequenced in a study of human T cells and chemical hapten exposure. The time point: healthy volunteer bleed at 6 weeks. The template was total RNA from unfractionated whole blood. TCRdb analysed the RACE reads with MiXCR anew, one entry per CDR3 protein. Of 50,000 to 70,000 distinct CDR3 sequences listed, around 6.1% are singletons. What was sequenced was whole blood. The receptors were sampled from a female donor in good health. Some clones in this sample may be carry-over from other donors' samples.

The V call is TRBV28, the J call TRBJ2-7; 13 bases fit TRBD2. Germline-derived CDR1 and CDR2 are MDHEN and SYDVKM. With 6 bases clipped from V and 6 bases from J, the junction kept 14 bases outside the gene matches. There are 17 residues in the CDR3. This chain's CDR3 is CASRITSGRGYRVEQYF. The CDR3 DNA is TGTGCCAGCAGAATAACTAGCGGGAGGGGTTATAGGGTCGAGCAGTACTTC.

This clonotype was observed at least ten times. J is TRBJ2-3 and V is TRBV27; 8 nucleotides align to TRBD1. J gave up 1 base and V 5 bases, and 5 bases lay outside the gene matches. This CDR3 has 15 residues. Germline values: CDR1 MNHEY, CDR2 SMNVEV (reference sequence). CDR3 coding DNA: TGTGCCAGCAGTCCTCCGGGACAGGGCACAGATACGCAGTATTTT. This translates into CASSPPGQGTDTQYF.

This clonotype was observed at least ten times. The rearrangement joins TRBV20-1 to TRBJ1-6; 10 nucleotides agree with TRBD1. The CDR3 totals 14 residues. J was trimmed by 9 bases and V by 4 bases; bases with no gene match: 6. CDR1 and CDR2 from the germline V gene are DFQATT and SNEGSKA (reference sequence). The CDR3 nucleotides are TGCAGTGCTACAGAGACAGGGGGCGGTTCACCCCTCCACTTT. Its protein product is CSATETGGGSPLHF.

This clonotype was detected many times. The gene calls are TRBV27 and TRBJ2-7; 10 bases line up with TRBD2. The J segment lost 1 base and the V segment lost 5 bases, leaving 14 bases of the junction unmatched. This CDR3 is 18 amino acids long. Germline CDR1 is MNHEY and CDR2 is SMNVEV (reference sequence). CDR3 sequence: CASSTRTSGGVVSYEQYF. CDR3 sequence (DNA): TGTGCCAGCAGTACCCGGACTAGCGGAGGGGTCGTGTCCTACGAGCAGTACTTC.

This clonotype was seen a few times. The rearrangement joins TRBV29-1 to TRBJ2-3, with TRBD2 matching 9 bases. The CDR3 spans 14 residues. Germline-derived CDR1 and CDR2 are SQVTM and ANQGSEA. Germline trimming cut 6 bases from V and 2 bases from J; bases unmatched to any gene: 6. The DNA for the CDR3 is TGCAGCGTCCTGGGACTAGCCCTCACAGATACGCAGTATTTT. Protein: CSVLGLALTDTQYF.

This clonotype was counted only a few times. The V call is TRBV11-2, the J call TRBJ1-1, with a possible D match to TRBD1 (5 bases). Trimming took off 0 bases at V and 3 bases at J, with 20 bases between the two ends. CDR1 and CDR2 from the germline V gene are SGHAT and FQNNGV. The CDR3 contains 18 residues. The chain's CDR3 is CASSLDLSQRGDDTEAFF. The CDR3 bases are TGTGCCAGCAGCTTAGATCTTAGTCAGCGAGGGGACGACACTGAAGCTTTCTTT. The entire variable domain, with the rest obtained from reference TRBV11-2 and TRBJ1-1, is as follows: EAGVAQSPRYKIIEKRQSVAFWCNPISGHATLYWYQQILGQGPKLLIQFQNNGVVDDSQLPKDRFSAERLKGVDSTLKIQPAKLEDSAVYLCASSLDLSQRGDDTEAFFGQGTRLTVV.

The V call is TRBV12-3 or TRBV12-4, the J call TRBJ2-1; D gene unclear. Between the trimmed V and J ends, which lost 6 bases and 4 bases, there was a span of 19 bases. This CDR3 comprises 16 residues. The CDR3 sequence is CASSPLVLSKYNEQFF. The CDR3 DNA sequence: TGTGCCAGCAGCCCTTTAGTCCTCTCTAAGTACAATGAGCAGTTCTTC.

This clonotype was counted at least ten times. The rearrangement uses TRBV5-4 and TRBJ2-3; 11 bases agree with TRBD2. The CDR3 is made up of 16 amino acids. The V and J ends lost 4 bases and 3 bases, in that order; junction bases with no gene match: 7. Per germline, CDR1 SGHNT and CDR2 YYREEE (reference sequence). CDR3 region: CASSPPGLAVTDTQYF. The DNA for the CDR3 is TGTGCCAGCAGCCCACCGGGACTAGCGGTGACAGATACGCAGTATTTT.

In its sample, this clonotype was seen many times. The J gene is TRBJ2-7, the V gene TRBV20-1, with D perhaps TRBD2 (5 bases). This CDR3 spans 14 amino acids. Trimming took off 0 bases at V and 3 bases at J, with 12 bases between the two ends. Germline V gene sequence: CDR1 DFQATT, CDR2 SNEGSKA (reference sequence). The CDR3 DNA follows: TGCAGTGCTAGAGATGTGGCGGGTAACTACGAGCAGTACTTC. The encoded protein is CSARDVAGNYEQYF.

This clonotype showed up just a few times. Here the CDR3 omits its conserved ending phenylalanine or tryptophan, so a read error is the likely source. CDR3 coding DNA: TGTGCCAGCAGCGGCGGACTAGCGGCTAACAATGAGCAGTTCTCC. Encoded protein: CASSGGLAANNEQFS. The chain has TRBV11-3 and TRBJ2-1, with 10 bases aligning to TRBD2. The ends lost 5 bases at V and 5 bases at J; junction bases unmatched: 6. The CDR3 spans 15 residues. Germline CDR1 reads SGHNT; CDR2 reads YENEEA.

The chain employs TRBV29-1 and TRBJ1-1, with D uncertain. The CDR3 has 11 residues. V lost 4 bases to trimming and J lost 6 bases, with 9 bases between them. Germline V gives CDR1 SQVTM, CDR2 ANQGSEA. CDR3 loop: CSVVWRAEAFF. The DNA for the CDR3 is TGCAGCGTTGTTTGGAGGGCTGAAGCTTTCTTT.

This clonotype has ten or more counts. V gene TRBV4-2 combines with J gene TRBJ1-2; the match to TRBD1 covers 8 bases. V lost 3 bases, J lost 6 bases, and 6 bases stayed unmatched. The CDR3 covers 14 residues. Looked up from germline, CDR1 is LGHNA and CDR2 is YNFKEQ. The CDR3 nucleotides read TGTGCCAGCAGCCAGGAGACAGGGGTGGATGGCTACACCTTC. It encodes CASSQETGVDGYTF.

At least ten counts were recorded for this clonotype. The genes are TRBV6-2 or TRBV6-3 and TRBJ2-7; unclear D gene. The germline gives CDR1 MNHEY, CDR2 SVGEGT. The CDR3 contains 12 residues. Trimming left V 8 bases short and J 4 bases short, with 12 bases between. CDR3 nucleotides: TGTGCCAGCGGTCTCGCTATGTACGAGCAGTACTTC. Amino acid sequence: CASGLAMYEQYF.

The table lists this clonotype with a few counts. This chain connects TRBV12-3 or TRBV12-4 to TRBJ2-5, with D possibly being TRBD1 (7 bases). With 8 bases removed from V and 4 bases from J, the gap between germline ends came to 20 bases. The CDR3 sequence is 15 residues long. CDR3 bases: TGTGCCAGCGGGCGGGATCAGGGGGTAGGAGAGACCCAGTACTTC. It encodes CASGRDQGVGETQYF.